This record covers a single T cell receptor (beta chain). The data are from a study of blood T cell repertoires in COVID-19. At the level of the study: T cells, B-cell-depleted T cells, or PBMCs supplied cDNA or gDNA.

Original processing methods: The assay estimated nucleated cells by amplifying reference gene primers. Clones were sequenced by immunoSEQ multiplex PCR, and TCRdb holds only the in-frame ones, with some missing. V and J calls and clone size are as listed in that table; D and trimming were resolved from the DNA. The sample carries tens of thousands of clones, approximately 86% recorded once. Germline CDR1 reads MNHEY; CDR2 reads SVGAGI. The CDR3 covers 14 residues. Trimming shortened V by 2 bases and J by 4 bases, and 11 bases separated the two germline ends. This rearrangement joins TRBV6-5 to TRBJ2-5; D may be TRBD2 (5 bases). This sequence was found in a human donor in a cohort sampled during active COVID-19. Specimen: peripheral blood. The CDR3: CASSYGSRGETQYF. For the CDR3, the DNA is TGTGCCAGCAGTTACGGGAGTCGGGGAGAGACCCAGTACTTC.